A selection of T cell receptor beta chains follows, all from one sample in a study of blood T cells in healthy people across ages. TCRdb re-derived calls from the 5' RACE reads in MiXCR, one entry per CDR3 protein. Here the sample spans about a million distinct CDR3 sequences, around 46% being singletons. The sample was blood. Receptor source: a man aged 25-45 years in good health. CDR3s include the opening cysteine and the closing phenylalanine or tryptophan. D genes are given only for firm matches. Size is omitted from some rows. Given values are once, few, many or a class for expanded clones.

V	J	D	length	size	CDR3	DNA
TRBV18	TRBJ2-5	TRBD1	16	NA	CASAETQGHFQETQYF	TGTGCCAGCGCCGAGACACAGGGGCATTTCCAAGAGACCCAGTACTTC
TRBV6-1	TRBJ1-2	NA	14	NA	CASSERAMAGGYTF	TGTGCCAGCAGTGAACGGGCGATGGCGGGGGGCTACACCTTC
TRBV20-1	TRBJ2-5	TRBD2	15	NA	CSARDLAGGDETQYF	TGCAGTGCTAGAGATCTAGCGGGGGGTGATGAGACCCAGTACTTC
TRBV6-5	TRBJ2-1	NA	15	few	CASRSTGRGAYEQFF	TGTGCCAGCAGATCAACTGGACGAGGCGCCTATGAGCAGTTCTTC
TRBV20-1	TRBJ2-7	TRBD2	15	NA	CSADTSSGKTYEQYF	TGCAGTGCTGATACCTCTAGCGGGAAAACCTACGAGCAGTACTTC
TRBV7-9	TRBJ1-2	TRBD1	16	NA	CASTILRRDRENGYTF	TGTGCCAGCACCATACTCCGACGGGACAGGGAGAATGGCTACACCTTC
TRBV12-3/TRBV12-4	TRBJ2-5	NA	14	NA	CASSPRGNVETQYF	TGTGCCAGCAGTCCCCGGGGGAATGTCGAGACCCAGTACTTC
TRBV4-3	TRBJ1-6	NA	16	NA	CASSQITQGWNSPLHF	TGCGCCAGCAGTCAAATCACCCAGGGCTGGAATTCACCCCTCCACTTT
TRBV27	TRBJ2-5	NA	13	NA	CASSLRVGETQYF	TGTGCCAGCAGTTTGCGGGTAGGAGAGACCCAGTACTTC
TRBV5-1	TRBJ2-7	NA	15	few	CASSFHSGGTYEQYF	TGCGCCAGCAGCTTCCACTCAGGCGGGACCTACGAGCAGTACTTC
TRBV4-1	TRBJ2-7	NA	16	NA	CASSQRVQRVADEQYF	TGCGCCAGCAGCCAAAGGGTCCAGCGGGTGGCCGACGAGCAGTACTTC
TRBV9	TRBJ2-5	NA	13	NA	CASSVADQETQYF	TGTGCCAGCAGCGTAGCCGACCAAGAGACCCAGTACTTC
TRBV5-1	TRBJ2-7	NA	16	NA	CASSLGTGAANYEQYF	TGCGCCAGCAGCTTGGGAACGGGGGCCGCGAATTACGAGCAGTACTTC
TRBV6-2/TRBV6-3	TRBJ2-1	NA	13	NA	CASDVSQEGEQFF	TGTGCCAGCGACGTGTCACAGGAAGGTGAGCAGTTCTTC
TRBV6-2/TRBV6-3	TRBJ2-7	TRBD1	14	NA	CASRPPDRAYEQYF	TGTGCCAGCAGGCCTCCGGACAGGGCCTACGAGCAGTACTTC
TRBV6-2/TRBV6-3	TRBJ2-5	NA	15	few	CASSTQIGVQETQYF	TGTGCCAGCAGTACCCAGATAGGAGTACAAGAGACCCAGTACTTC
TRBV15	TRBJ2-5	NA	13	NA	CATSRGSGETQYF	TGTGCCACCAGCAGAGGGAGTGGGGAGACCCAGTACTTC
TRBV5-1	TRBJ1-2	NA	12	few	CASTPGRDGYTF	TGCGCCAGCACCCCGGGGCGCGATGGCTACACCTTC
TRBV5-1	TRBJ2-3	TRBD2	15	few	CASPGGRVSSDTQYF	TGCGCCAGCCCTGGTGGGAGGGTCTCGTCAGATACGCAGTATTTT
TRBV12-5	TRBJ2-5	NA	13	NA	CASGDTMAKTQYF	TGTGCTAGTGGTGACACCATGGCGAAGACCCAGTACTTC
TRBV12-3/TRBV12-4	TRBJ2-2	NA	14	NA	CASSLGGRTGELFF	TGTGCCAGCAGTTTGGGGGGGCGGACCGGGGAGCTGTTTTTT
TRBV25-1	TRBJ1-4	NA	17	NA	CASSERVGGGFSEKLFF	TGTGCCAGCAGTGAGAGGGTGGGTGGGGGATTTTCAGAAAAACTGTTTTTT
TRBV29-1	TRBJ2-1	TRBD1	15	many	CSVEPGTGAYNEQFF	TGCAGCGTTGAACCCGGGACAGGGGCATACAATGAGCAGTTCTTC
TRBV5-5	TRBJ2-4	NA	13	many	CASSGLAKNIQYF	TGTGCCAGCAGCGGGTTAGCCAAAAACATTCAGTACTTC
TRBV5-1	TRBJ1-1	NA	12	NA	CASAEGTAEAFF	TGCGCCAGCGCTGAGGGAACAGCAGAAGCTTTCTTT
TRBV10-3	TRBJ2-7	NA	18	NA	CAISEQVHRGKSSYEQYF	TGTGCCATCAGTGAGCAAGTACACCGGGGAAAAAGCTCCTACGAGCAGTACTTC
TRBV4-3	TRBJ2-3	TRBD1	17	NA	CASSQEGGQGGTDTQYF	TGCGCCAGCAGCCAAGAAGGGGGACAGGGGGGCACAGATACGCAGTATTTT
TRBV6-1	TRBJ2-3	NA	14	once	CASVSNPSTDTQYF	TGTGCCAGCGTCAGTAATCCTAGCACAGATACGCAGTATTTT
TRBV12-3/TRBV12-4	TRBJ2-2	NA	13	NA	CASSVQETGELFF	TGTGCCAGCAGTGTACAGGAAACCGGGGAGCTGTTTTTT
TRBV29-1	TRBJ2-7	NA	15	few	CSVEDPWGLAYEQYF	TGCAGCGTTGAAGACCCTTGGGGGCTAGCCTACGAGCAGTACTTC
TRBV6-2/TRBV6-3	TRBJ1-5	NA	14	once	CASSYNGAGQPQHF	TGTGCCAGCAGTTACAATGGGGCGGGGCAGCCCCAGCATTTT
TRBV20-1	TRBJ2-1	NA	14	once	CSARAGTEQETQFF	TGCAGTGCTAGAGCCGGGACGGAGCAGGAGACCCAGTTCTTC
TRBV6-2/TRBV6-3	TRBJ2-7	TRBD1	17	NA	CASSYAPGQTFSYEQYF	TGTGCCAGCAGTTACGCCCCGGGACAGACTTTCTCCTACGAGCAGTACTTC
TRBV7-2	TRBJ2-7	NA	13	NA	CASTLRWAYEQYF	TGTGCCAGCACCCTGAGGTGGGCCTACGAGCAGTACTTC
TRBV7-2	TRBJ2-4	NA	13	NA	CASSPGQKSIQYF	TGTGCCAGCAGCCCAGGACAGAAAAGCATTCAGTACTTC
TRBV25-1	TRBJ2-7	NA	15	NA	CASSDNRVSAYEQYF	TGTGCCAGCAGCGACAACAGGGTTTCAGCCTACGAGCAGTACTTC
TRBV7-9	TRBJ2-1	TRBD2	18	NA	CASRAGTSGGSSYNEQFF	TGTGCCAGCAGGGCCGGGACTAGCGGAGGGAGCTCCTACAATGAGCAGTTCTTC
TRBV12-3/TRBV12-4	TRBJ2-7	NA	17	NA	CASSSNTGPTPSYEQYF	TGTGCCAGCAGCTCAAACACAGGTCCTACTCCGTCCTACGAGCAGTACTTC
TRBV7-8	TRBJ2-5	NA	15	NA	CASTPQGRGQETQYF	TGTGCCAGCACGCCCCAGGGACGGGGCCAAGAGACCCAGTACTTC